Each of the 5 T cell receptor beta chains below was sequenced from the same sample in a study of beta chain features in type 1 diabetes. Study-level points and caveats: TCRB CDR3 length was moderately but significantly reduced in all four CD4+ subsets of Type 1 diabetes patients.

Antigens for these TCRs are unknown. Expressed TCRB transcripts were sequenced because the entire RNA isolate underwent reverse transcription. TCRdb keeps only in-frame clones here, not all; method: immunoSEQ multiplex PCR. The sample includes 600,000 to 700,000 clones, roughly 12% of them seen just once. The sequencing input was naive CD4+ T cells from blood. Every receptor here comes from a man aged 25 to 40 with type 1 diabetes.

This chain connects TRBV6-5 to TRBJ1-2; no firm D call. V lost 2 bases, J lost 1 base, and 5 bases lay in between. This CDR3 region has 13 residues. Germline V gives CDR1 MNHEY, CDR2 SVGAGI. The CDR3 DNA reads TGTGCCAGCAGTTACGACCTTAACTATGGCTACACCTTC. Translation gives CASSYDLNYGYTF.

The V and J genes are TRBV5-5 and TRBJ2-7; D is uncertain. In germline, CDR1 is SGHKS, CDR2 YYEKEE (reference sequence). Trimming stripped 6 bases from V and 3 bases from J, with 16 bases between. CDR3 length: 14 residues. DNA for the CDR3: TGTGCCAGCACCCCTGGCAACACCGTCTACGAGCAGTACTTC. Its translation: CASTPGNTVYEQYF.

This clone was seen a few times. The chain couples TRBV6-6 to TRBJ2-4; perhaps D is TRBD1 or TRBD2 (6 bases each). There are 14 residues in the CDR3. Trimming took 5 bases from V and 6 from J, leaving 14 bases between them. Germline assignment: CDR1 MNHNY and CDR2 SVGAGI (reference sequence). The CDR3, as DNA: TGTGCCAGCAGTCCGTCCGGGGGCAGAAACATTCAGTACTTC. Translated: CASSPSGGRNIQYF.

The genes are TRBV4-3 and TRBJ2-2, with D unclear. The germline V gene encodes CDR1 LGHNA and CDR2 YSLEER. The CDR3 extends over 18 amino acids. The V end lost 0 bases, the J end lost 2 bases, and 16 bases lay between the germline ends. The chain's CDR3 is CASSQDENSPSNTGELFF. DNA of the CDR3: TGCGCCAGCAGCCAAGATGAAAACAGCCCATCTAACACCGGGGAGCTGTTTTTT.

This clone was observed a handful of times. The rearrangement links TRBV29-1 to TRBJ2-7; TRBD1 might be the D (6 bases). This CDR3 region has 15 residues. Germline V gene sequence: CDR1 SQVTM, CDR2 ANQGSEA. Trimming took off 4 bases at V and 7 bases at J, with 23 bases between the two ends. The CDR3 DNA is TGCAGCGTTGGGGGTAGGGGGACGGGGCCCAGGGAGCAGTACTTC. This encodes CSVGGRGTGPREQYF.